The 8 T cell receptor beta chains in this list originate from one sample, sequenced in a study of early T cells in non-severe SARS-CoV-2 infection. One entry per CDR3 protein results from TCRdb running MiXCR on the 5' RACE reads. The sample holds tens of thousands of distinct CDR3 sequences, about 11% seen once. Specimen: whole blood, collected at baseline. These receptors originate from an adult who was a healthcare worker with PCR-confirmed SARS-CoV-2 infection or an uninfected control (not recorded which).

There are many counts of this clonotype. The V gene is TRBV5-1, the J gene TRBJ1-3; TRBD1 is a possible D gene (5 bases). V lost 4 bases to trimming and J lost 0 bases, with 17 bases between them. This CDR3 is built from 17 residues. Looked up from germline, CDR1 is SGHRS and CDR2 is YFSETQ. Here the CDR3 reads CASSLKELGPSGNTIYF. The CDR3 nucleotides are TGCGCCAGCAGCCTCAAGGAGTTGGGACCCTCTGGAAACACCATATATTTT.

The CDR3 here is CASSLSAGDSYEQYF. DNA for the CDR3: TGTGCCAGCAGCTTATCAGCGGGGGACTCCTACGAGCAGTACTTC. The chain combines TRBV11-2 with TRBJ2-7, with 8 bases fitting TRBD2. Germline V lookup: CDR1 SGHAT, CDR2 FQNNGV. Germline trimming cut 2 bases from V and 0 bases from J; bases unmatched to any gene: 3. The CDR3 sequence is 15 residues long. The full variable domain, completed using reference TRBV11-2 and TRBJ2-7, is EAGVAQSPRYKIIEKRQSVAFWCNPISGHATLYWYQQILGQGPKLLIQFQNNGVVDDSQLPKDRFSAERLKGVDSTLKIQPAKLEDSAVYLCASSLSAGDSYEQYFGPGTRLTVT.

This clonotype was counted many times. This CDR3 reads CASSVRDGGGIPDTQYF. In DNA form, the CDR3 reads TGTGCCAGCAGCGTACGGGACGGTGGTGGGATCCCAGATACGCAGTATTTT. This sequence joins TRBV9 and TRBJ2-3; D is perhaps TRBD1 or TRBD2 (5 bases each). From germline, CDR1 is SGDLS and CDR2 YYNGEE. The CDR3 totals 17 residues. V was trimmed by 1 base and J by 4 bases, leaving 19 bases between them.

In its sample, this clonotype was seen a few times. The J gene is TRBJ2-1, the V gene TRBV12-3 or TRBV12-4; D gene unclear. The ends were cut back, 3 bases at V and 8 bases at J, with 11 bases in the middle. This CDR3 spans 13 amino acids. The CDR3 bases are TGTGCCAGCAGTTTGGTCGCTGGTTATGAGCAGTTCTTC. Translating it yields CASSLVAGYEQFF.

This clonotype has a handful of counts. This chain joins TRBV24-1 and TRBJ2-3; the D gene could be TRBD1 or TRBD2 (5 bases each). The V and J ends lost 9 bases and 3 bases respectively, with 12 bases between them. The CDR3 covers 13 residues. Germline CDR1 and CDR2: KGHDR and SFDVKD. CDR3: CATGTVGTDTQYF. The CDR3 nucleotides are TGTGCCACCGGGACCGTCGGGACAGATACGCAGTATTTT.

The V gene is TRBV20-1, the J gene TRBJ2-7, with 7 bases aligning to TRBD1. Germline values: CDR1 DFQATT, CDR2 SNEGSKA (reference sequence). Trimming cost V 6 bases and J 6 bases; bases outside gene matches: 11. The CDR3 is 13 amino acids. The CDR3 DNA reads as TGCAGTGCGCCGGGACAGAGAATTGCCGAGCAGTACTTC. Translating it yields CSAPGQRIAEQYF.

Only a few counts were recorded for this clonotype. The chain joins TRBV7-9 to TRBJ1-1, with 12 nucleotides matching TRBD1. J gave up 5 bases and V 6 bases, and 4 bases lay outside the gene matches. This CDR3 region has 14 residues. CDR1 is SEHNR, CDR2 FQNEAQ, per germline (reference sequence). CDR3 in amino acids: CASRGQGALTEAFF. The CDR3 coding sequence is TGTGCCAGCAGGGGACAGGGGGCTCTAACTGAAGCTTTCTTT. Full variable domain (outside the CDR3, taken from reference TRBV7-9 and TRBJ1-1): DTGVSQNPRHKITKRGQNVTFRCDPISEHNRLYWYRQTLGQGPEFLTYFQNEAQLEKSRLLSDRFSAERPKGSFSTLEIQRTEQGDSAMYLCASRGQGALTEAFFGQGTRLTVV.

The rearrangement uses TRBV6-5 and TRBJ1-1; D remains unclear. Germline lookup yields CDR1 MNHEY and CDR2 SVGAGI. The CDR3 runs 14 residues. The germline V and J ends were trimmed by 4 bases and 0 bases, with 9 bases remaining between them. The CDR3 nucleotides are TGTGCCAGCAGTTGGGTCGGAATGAACACTGAAGCTTTCTTT. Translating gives CASSWVGMNTEAFF.